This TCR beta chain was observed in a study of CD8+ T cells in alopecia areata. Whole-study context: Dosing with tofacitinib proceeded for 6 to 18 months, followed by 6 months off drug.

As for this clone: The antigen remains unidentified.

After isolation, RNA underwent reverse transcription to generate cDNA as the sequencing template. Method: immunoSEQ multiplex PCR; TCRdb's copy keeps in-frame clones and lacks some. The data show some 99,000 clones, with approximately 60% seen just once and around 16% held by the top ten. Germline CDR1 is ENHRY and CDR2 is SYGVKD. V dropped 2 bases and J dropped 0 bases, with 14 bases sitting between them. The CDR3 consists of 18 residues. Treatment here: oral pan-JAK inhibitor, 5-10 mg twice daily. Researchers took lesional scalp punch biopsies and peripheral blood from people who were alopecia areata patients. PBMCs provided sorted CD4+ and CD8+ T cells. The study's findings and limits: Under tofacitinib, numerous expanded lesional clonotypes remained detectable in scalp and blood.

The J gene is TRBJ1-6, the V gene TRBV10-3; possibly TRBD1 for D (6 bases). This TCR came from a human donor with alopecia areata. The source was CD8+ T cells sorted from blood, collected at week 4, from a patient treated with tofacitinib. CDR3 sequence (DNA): TGTGCCATCAGTGAGACGGACAGACGGTACTCCTATAATTCACCCCTCCACTTT. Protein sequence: CAISETDRRYSYNSPLHF.